This T cell receptor (beta chain) was documented in a study of early T cells in non-severe SARS-CoV-2 infection. Study at large: Sequencing input comprised bulk RNA from unsorted whole blood; chain pairing was not available. General study results and limits: Clonotype matching in VDJdb favored anti-spike CD8 responses and did not capture private and CD4 specificities.

TCRdb independently ran MiXCR on the 5' RACE reads; one entry per CDR3 protein. The sample lists approximately 90,000 distinct CDR3 sequences; 9.5% to 12% were seen once. This clonotype was counted only a few times. What it binds is unknown. Trimming shortened V by 2 bases and J by 0 bases, and 13 bases separated the two germline ends. The CDR3 totals 16 residues. Germline CDR1 and CDR2: DFQATT and SNEGSKA (reference sequence). The receptor was isolated from an adult who was a healthcare worker with PCR-confirmed SARS-CoV-2 infection or an uninfected control (not recorded which). V usage is TRBV20-1 and J usage is TRBJ1-4; D remains unclear. The material was whole blood, obtained at baseline. The CDR3 DNA reads as TGCAGTGCTAGATTTCCCCAGGATACAACTAATGAAAAACTGTTTTTT. It is translated as CSARFPQDTTNEKLFF.